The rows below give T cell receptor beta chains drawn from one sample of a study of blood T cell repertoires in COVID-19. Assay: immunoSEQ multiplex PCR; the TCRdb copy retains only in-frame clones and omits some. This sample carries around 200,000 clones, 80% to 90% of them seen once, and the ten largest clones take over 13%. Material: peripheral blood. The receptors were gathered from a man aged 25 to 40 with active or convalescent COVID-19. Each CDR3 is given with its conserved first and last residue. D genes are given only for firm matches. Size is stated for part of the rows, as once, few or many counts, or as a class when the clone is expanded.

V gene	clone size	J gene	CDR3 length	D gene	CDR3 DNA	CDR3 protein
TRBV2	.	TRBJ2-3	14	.	TGTGCCAGGAACGCCGGGACACACACAGATACGCAGTATTTT	CARNAGTHTDTQYF
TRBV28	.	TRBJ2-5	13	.	TGTGCCAGCAGTCCCCCCCTCCCAGGGACCCAGTACTTC	CASSPPLPGTQYF
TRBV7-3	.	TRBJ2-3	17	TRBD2	TGTGCCAGCAGCTTAGGGTGGGCTAGCGGGGGGCAAGATACGCAGTATTTT	CASSLGWASGGQDTQYF
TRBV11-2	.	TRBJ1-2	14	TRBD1	TGTGCCAGCAGCTTGGCCCAGGGGGCAGGTGGCTACACCTTC	CASSLAQGAGGYTF
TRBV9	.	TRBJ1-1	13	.	TGTGCCAGCAGCGTAGCCCTTGACACTGAAGCTTTCTTT	CASSVALDTEAFF
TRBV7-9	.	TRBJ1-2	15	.	TGTGCCAGCAGCTTAGCTGGCAGGGTGACTGGAGGCTACACCTTC	CASSLAGRVTGGYTF
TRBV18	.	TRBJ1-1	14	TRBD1	TGTGCCAGCTCAAGGGGCCGGGACAGATTTGAAGCTTTCTTT	CASSRGRDRFEAFF
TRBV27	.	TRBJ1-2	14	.	TGTGCCAGCAGTCCCCCCCAGGGGAACTATGGCTACACCTTC	CASSPPQGNYGYTF
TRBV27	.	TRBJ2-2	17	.	TGTGCCAGCAGTTTATCGGTGCGGGCCGCGAACACCGGGGAGCTGTTTTTT	CASSLSVRAANTGELFF
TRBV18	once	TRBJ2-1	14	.	TGTGCCAGCTTTTGGCGGGACGGGGACAATGAGCAGTTCTTC	CASFWRDGDNEQFF